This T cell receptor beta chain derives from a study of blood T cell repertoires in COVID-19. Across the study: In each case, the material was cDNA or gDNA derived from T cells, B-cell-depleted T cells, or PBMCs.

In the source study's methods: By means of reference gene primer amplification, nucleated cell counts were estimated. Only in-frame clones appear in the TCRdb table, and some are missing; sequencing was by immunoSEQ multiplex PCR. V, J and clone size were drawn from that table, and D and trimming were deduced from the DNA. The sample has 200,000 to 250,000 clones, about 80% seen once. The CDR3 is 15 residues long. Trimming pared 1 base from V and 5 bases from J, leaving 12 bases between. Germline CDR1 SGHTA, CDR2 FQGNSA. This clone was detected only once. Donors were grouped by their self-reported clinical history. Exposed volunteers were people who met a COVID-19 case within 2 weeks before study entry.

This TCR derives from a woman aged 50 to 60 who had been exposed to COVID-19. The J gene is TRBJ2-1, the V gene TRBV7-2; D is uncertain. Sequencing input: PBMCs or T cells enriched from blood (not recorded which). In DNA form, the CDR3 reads TGTGCCAGCAGCTTAGAACCAACTAATCACAATGAGCAGTTCTTC. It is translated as CASSLEPTNHNEQFF.